The clone carrying this TCR beta chain has only a few counts. Its antigen is currently unknown. These data come from a study of cytomegalovirus exposure and HLA in healthy donors. PCR was performed using 60 Vbeta and 13 Jbeta primers. Using immunoSEQ multiplex PCR, the repertoire was profiled, and TCRdb retains in-frame clones only, with some absent. The data show 100,000 or so clones, roughly four fifths seen once. Findings and limits, study-wide: HLA-A and HLA-B allele assignments for most subjects were reportedly predicted accurately using TCR beta sequences. A prior analysis recorded that most TCR beta V segments were productive about 87% or about 30% of the time. It is likely that the observed cluster of highly shared sequence variants was a sequencing artifact. Later on, a genetic analysis was performed. It linked a missense variant in DCLRE1C with V- and J-gene trimming of TCR beta.

The CDR3 covers 16 residues. With 2 bases removed from V and 0 bases from J, the gap between germline ends came to 10 bases. Per germline, CDR1 ENHRY and CDR2 SYGVKD. Material for sequencing was PBMCs. This receptor was taken from a man aged 50 to 59 in good health and CMV-seronegative. The chain joins TRBV10-3 to TRBJ2-2; weak D call: TRBD1 (6 bases). CDR3 coding DNA: TGTGCCATCAGTGAGAGGGGGAATTCGAACACCGGGGAGCTGTTTTTT. It yields the protein CAISERGNSNTGELFF.